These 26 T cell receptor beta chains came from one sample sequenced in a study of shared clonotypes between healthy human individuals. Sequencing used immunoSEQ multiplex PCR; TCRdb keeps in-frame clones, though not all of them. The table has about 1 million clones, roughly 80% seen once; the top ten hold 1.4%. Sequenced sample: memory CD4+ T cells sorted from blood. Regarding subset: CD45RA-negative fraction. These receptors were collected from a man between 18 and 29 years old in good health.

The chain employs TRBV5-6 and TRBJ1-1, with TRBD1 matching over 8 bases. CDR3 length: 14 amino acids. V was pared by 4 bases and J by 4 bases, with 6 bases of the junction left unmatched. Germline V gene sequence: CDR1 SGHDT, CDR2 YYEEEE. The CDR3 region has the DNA TGTGCCAGCAGCCCGCGGACAGGGAGCACTGAAGCTTTCTTT. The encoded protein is CASSPRTGSTEAFF.

The CDR3 is CASSLGRRTTNEKLFF. CDR3 coding DNA: TGTGCCAGCAGCCTGGGCAGGAGAACAACTAATGAAAAACTGTTTTTT. V usage is TRBV11-2 and J usage is TRBJ1-4; D ambiguous. V lost 5 bases, J lost 0 bases, and 13 bases lay in between. From germline, CDR1 is SGHAT and CDR2 FQNNGV. CDR3 size: 16 residues.

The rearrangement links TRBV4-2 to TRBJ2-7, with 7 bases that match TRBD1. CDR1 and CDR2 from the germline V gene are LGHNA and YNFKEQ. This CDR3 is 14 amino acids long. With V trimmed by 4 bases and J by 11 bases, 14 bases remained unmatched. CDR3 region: CASSPGTAQEDEYF. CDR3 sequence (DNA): TGTGCCAGCAGCCCCGGGACAGCTCAAGAGGATGAGTACTTC.

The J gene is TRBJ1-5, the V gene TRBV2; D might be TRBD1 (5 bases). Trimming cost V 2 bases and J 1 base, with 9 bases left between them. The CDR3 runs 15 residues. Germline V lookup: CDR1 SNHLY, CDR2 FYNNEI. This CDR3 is CASSERGRSNQPQHF. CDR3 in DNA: TGTGCCAGCAGTGAAAGGGGAAGGAGCAATCAGCCCCAGCATTTT. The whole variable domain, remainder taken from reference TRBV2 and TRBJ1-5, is EPEVTQTPSHQVTQMGQEVILRCVPISNHLYFYWYRQILGQKVEFLVSFYNNEISEKSEIFDDQFSVERPDGSNFTLKIRSTKLEDSAMYFCASSERGRSNQPQHFGDGTRLSIL.

The CDR3 is CASRSEGRGAFF. CDR3 nucleotides: TGTGCCAGCAGGTCGGAGGGCCGGGGAGCTTTCTTT. V is TRBV2 and J is TRBJ1-1; no firm D call. Trimming stripped 6 bases from V and 10 bases from J, with 15 bases between. Germline V gene sequence: CDR1 SNHLY, CDR2 FYNNEI. The CDR3 covers 12 residues.

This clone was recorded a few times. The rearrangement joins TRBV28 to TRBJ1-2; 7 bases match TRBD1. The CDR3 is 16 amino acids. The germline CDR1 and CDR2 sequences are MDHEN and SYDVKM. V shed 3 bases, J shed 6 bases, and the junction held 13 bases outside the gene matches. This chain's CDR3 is CASSFGTQGVFNGYTF. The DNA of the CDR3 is TGTGCCAGCAGTTTTGGTACGCAGGGGGTGTTTAATGGCTACACCTTC.

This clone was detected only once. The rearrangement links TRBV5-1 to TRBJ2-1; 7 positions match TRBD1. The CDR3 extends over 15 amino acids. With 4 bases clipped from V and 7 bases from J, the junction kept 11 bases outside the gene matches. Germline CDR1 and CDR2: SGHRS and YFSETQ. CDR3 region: CASSIGQERKNEQFF. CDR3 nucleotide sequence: TGCGCCAGCAGCATAGGACAGGAACGGAAGAATGAGCAGTTCTTC. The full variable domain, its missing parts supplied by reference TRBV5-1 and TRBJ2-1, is KAGVTQTPRYLIKTRGQQVTLSCSPISGHRSVSWYQQTPGQGLQFLFEYFSETQRNKGNFPGRFSGRQFSNSRSEMNVSTLELGDSALYLCASSIGQERKNEQFFGPGTRLTVL.

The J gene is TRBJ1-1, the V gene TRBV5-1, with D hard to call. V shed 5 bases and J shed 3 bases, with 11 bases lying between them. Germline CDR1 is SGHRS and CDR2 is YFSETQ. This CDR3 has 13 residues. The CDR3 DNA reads TGCGCCAGCAGTAGTGGAGACCACACTGAAGCTTTCTTT. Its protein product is CASSSGDHTEAFF.

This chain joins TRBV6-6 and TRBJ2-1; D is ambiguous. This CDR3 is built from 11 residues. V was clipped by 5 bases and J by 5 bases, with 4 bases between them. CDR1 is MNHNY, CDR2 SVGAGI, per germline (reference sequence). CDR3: CASSGDNEQFF. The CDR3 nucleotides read TGTGCCAGCAGTGGCGACAATGAGCAGTTCTTC.

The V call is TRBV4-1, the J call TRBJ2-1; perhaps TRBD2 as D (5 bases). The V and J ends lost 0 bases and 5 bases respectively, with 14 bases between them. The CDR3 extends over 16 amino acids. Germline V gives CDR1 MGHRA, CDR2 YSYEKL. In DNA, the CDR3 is TGCGCCAGCAGCCAAGAGGACTGGGCGAAGGACAATGAGCAGTTCTTC. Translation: CASSQEDWAKDNEQFF.

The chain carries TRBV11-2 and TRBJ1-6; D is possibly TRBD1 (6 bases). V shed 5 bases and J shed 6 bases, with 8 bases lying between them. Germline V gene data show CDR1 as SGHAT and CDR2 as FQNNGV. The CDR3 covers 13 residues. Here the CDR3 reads CASSLQGNSPLHF. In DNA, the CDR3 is TGTGCCAGCAGCCTACAGGGTAATTCACCCCTCCACTTT. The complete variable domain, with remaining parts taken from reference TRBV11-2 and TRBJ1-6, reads EAGVAQSPRYKIIEKRQSVAFWCNPISGHATLYWYQQILGQGPKLLIQFQNNGVVDDSQLPKDRFSAERLKGVDSTLKIQPAKLEDSAVYLCASSLQGNSPLHFGNGTRLTVT.

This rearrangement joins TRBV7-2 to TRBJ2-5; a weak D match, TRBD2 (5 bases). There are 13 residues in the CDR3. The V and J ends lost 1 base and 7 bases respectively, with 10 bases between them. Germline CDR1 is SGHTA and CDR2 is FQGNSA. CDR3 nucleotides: TGTGCCAGCAGCTTAGGAGGGCACGGGACCCAGTACTTC. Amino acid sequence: CASSLGGHGTQYF.

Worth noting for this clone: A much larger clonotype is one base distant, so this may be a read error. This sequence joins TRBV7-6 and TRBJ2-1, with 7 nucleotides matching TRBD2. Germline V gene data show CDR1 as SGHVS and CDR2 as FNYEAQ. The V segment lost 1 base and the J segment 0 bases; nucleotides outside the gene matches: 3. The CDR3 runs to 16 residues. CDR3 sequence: CASSLGSGTSYNEQFF. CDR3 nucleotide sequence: TGTGCCAGCAGCTTAGGAAGCGGGACCTCCTACAATGAGCAGTTCTTC.

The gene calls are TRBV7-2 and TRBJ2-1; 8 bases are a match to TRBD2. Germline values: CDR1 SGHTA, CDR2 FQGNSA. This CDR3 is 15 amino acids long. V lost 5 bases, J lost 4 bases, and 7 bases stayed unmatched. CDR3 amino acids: CASSNRSGIYNEQFF. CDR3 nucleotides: TGTGCCAGCAGCAACCGTAGCGGGATTTACAATGAGCAGTTCTTC.

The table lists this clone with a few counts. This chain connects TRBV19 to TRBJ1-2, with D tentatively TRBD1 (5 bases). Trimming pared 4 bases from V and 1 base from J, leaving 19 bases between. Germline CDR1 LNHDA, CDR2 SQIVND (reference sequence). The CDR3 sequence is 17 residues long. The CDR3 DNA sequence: TGTGCCAGTAGTACCGCCTCCGTGACGGGACTTAACTATGGCTACACCTTC. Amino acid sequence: CASSTASVTGLNYGYTF.

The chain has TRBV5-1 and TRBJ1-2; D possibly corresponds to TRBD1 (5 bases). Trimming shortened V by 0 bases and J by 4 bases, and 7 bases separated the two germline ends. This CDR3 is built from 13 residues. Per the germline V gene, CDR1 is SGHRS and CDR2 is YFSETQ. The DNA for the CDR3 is TGCGCCAGCAGCTTGGGCGGGGCCTATGGCTACACCTTC. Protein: CASSLGGAYGYTF.

The CDR3, as DNA: TGTGCCATCAGGGGGACAATGGGAAATTCACCCCTCCACTTT. Translation gives CAIRGTMGNSPLHF. The chain recombines TRBV10-3 with TRBJ1-6, with D possibly matching TRBD1 (6 bases). The CDR3 runs to 14 residues. Germline CDR1 is ENHRY and CDR2 is SYGVKD. The V and J ends lost 6 bases and 7 bases respectively, with 13 bases between them.

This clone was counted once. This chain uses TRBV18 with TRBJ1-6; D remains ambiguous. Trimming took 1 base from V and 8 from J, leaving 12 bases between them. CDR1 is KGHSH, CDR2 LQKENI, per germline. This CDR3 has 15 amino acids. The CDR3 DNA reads TGTGCCAGCTCACCACATATCTCGTTGGATTCACCCCTCCACTTT. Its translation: CASSPHISLDSPLHF. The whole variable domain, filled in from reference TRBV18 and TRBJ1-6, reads NAGVMQNPRHLVRRRGQEARLRCSPMKGHSHVYWYRQLPEEGLKFMVYLQKENIIDESGMPKERFSAEFPKEGPSILRIQQVVRGDSAAYFCASSPHISLDSPLHFGNGTRLTVT.

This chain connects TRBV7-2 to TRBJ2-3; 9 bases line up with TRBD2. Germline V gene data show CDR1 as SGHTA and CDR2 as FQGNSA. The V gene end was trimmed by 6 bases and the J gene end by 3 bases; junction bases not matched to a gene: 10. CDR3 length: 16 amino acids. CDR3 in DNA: TGTGCCAGCAGATCCCTCGGGACTAGCCTAACAGATACGCAGTATTTT. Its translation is CASRSLGTSLTDTQYF. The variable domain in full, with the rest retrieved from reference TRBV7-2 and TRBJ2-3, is GAGVSQSPSNKVTEKGKDVELRCDPISGHTALYWYRQSLGQGLEFLIYFQGNSAPDKSGLPSDRFSAERTGGSVSTLTIQRTQQEDSAVYLCASRSLGTSLTDTQYFGPGTRLTVL.

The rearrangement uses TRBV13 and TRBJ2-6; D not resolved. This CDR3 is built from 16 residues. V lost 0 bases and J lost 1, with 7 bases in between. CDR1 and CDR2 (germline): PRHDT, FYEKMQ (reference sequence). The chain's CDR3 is CASSLGGRSGANVLTF. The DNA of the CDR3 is TGTGCCAGCAGCTTAGGTGGCAGATCTGGGGCCAACGTCCTGACTTTC.

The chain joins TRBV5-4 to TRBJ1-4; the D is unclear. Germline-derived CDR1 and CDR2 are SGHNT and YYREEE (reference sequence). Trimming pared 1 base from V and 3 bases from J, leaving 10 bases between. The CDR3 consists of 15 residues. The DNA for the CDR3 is TGTGCCAGCAGCTTGCTTTCGGGGTCTAATGAAAAACTGTTTTTT. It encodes CASSLLSGSNEKLFF.

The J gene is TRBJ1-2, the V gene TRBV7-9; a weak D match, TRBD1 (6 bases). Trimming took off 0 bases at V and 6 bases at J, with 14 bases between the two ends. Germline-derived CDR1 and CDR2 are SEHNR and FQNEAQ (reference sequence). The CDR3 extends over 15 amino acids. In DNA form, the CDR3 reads TGTGCCAGCAGCTTAGCCCCCAACCACAGGGATGGCTACACCTTC. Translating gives CASSLAPNHRDGYTF.

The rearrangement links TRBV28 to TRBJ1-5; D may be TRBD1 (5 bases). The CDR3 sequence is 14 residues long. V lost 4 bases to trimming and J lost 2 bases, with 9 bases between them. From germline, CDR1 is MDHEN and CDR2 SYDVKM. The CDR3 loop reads CASSSGWGNQPQHF. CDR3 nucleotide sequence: TGTGCCAGCAGTTCAGGGTGGGGCAATCAGCCCCAGCATTTT.

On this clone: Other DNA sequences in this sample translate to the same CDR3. CDR3 residues: CASSVGGSGANVLTF. Written as DNA, the CDR3 is TGTGCCAGCAGTGTGGGAGGCTCTGGGGCCAACGTCCTGACTTTC. The chain employs TRBV2 and TRBJ2-6; possible D gene TRBD2, 6 bases. V lost 4 bases and J lost 0, with 7 bases in between. Per the germline V gene, CDR1 is SNHLY and CDR2 is FYNNEI. The CDR3 spans 15 residues.

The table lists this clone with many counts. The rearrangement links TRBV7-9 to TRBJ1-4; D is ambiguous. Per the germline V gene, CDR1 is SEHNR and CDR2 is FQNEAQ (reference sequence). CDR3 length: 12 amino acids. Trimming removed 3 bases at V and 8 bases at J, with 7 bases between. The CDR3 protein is CASSLHGEKLFF. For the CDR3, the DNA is TGTGCCAGCAGCTTGCACGGAGAAAAACTGTTTTTT. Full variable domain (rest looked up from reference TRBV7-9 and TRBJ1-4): DTGVSQNPRHKITKRGQNVTFRCDPISEHNRLYWYRQTLGQGPEFLTYFQNEAQLEKSRLLSDRFSAERPKGSFSTLEIQRTEQGDSAMYLCASSLHGEKLFFGSGTQLSVL.

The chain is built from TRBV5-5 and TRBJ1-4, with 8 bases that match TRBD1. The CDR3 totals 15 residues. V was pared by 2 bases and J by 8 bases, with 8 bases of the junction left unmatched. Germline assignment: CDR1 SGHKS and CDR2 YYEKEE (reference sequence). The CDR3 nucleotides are TGTGCCAGCAGCTTCCCTGGACAGGGCCAGGAAAAACTGTTTTTT. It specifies CASSFPGQGQEKLFF.